These 26 T cell receptor beta chains originate from one sample sequenced in a study of cytomegalovirus exposure and HLA in healthy donors. In the PCR, 60 Vbeta and 13 Jbeta primers were used. Sequencing was performed with immunoSEQ multiplex PCR; in TCRdb, only in-frame clones are kept and a portion is missing. The data hold under 150,000 clones, with around 80% observed a single time. The source material was PBMCs. These receptors originate from a woman in her thirties or forties in good health and CMV-seronegative.

This chain's CDR3 is CASRRQGNTEAFF. The CDR3, as DNA: TGTGCCAGCAGGCGGCAGGGGAACACTGAAGCTTTCTTT. The J gene is TRBJ1-1, the V gene TRBV7-3, with D tentatively TRBD1 (5 bases). V was clipped by 6 bases and J by 1 base, with 9 bases between them. The CDR3 length is 13 residues. Germline loops: CDR1 SGHTA, CDR2 FQGTGA.

The rearrangement links TRBV14 to TRBJ2-1, with a possible D match to TRBD1 (6 bases). The CDR3 loop spans 16 amino acids. CDR1 and CDR2 from the germline V gene are SGHDN and FVKESK. V was cut by 1 base and J by 7 bases, with 17 bases left in between. The chain's CDR3 is CASSQGSGQSVNEQFF. The CDR3 bases are TGTGCCAGCAGCCAAGGGAGCGGACAGTCAGTAAATGAGCAGTTCTTC.

The chain uses TRBV2 and TRBJ2-3; possibly TRBD1 for D (6 bases). V lost 5 bases, J lost 2 bases, and 11 bases lay in between. This CDR3 is 14 amino acids long. Germline loops: CDR1 SNHLY, CDR2 FYNNEI. CDR3 nucleotide sequence: TGTGCCAGCAGTATCCGGACAGTCACAGATACGCAGTATTTT. Translating it yields CASSIRTVTDTQYF.

This chain links TRBV7-9 with TRBJ2-1; 8 positions match TRBD2. The V and J ends lost 1 base and 4 bases, in that order; junction bases with no gene match: 9. Germline V lookup: CDR1 SEHNR, CDR2 FQNEAQ (reference sequence). This CDR3 comprises 17 residues. CDR3: CASSLDRAGVGYNEQFF. CDR3 sequence (DNA): TGTGCCAGCAGCTTAGATCGAGCGGGAGTGGGGTACAATGAGCAGTTCTTC.

The CDR3 protein is CASVGGSQPQHF. The DNA of the CDR3 is TGTGCCAGTGTGGGAGGATCACAGCCCCAGCATTTT. This chain uses TRBV11-3 with TRBJ1-5; D unresolved. Germline V lookup: CDR1 SGHNT, CDR2 YENEEA. V shed 9 bases and J shed 7 bases, with 13 bases lying between them. The CDR3 contains 12 residues.

CDR3 sequence: CASSESWTSGYEQYF. CDR3 bases: TGTGCCAGCAGCGAAAGTTGGACTAGCGGGTACGAGCAGTACTTC. The chain uses TRBV11-2 and TRBJ2-7; the match to TRBD2 covers 11 bases. Germline-derived CDR1 and CDR2 are SGHAT and FQNNGV. The ends lost 5 bases at V and 4 bases at J; junction bases unmatched: 7. This CDR3 contains 15 residues.

This chain connects TRBV27 to TRBJ1-6, with D unclear. V lost 8 bases, J lost 7 bases, and 12 bases lay in between. The CDR3 covers 13 residues. Germline values: CDR1 MNHEY, CDR2 SMNVEV (reference sequence). In DNA, the CDR3 is TGTGCCAGCGCAGACTCAATGAATTCACCCCTCCACTTT. The encoded protein is CASADSMNSPLHF.

V gene TRBV27 combines with J gene TRBJ2-7; TRBD1 might be the D (7 bases). From germline, CDR1 is MNHEY and CDR2 SMNVEV (reference sequence). The CDR3 is 13 amino acids. Deletions cut 5 bases from V and 4 bases from J, with 12 bases between. CDR3 protein: CASSGPGGYEQYF. The CDR3 bases are TGTGCCAGCAGTGGACCAGGGGGGTACGAGCAGTACTTC.

V is TRBV6-6 and J is TRBJ1-1; D is perhaps TRBD1 (5 bases). From germline, CDR1 is MNHNY and CDR2 SVGAGI (reference sequence). The V and J ends lost 2 bases and 3 bases respectively, with 10 bases between them. This CDR3 has 14 residues. The CDR3 DNA reads TGTGCCAGCAGTTACAGGGGAGGGTACACTGAAGCTTTCTTT. It encodes CASSYRGGYTEAFF.

In DNA, the CDR3 is TGTGCCAGCACGGTGAGCTCCTACAATGAGCAGTTCTTC. Amino acids: CASTVSSYNEQFF. V usage is TRBV6-4 and J usage is TRBJ2-1, with D unresolved. With 7 bases removed from V and 0 bases from J, the gap between germline ends came to 7 bases. Germline CDR1 MRHNA, CDR2 SNTAGT. The CDR3 runs to 13 residues.

The rearrangement joins TRBV4-2 to TRBJ2-7; 10 bases agree with TRBD2. There are 16 residues in the CDR3. Looked up from germline, CDR1 is LGHNA and CDR2 is YNFKEQ. V trimming: 0 bases; J trimming: 3 bases; junction bases outside the gene matches: 5. The CDR3 coding sequence is TGTGCCAGCAGCCAAGAGACTAGCGGGCTAGGCTACGAGCAGTACTTC. Protein sequence: CASSQETSGLGYEQYF.

This chain joins TRBV28 and TRBJ1-2; D may be TRBD1 (5 bases). V shed 6 bases and J shed 6 bases, with 14 bases lying between them. The CDR3 sequence is 13 residues long. The germline V gene encodes CDR1 MDHEN and CDR2 SYDVKM. CDR3 loop: CASSDRRVNGYTF. As DNA, the CDR3 is TGTGCCAGCAGCGATCGCAGGGTTAATGGCTACACCTTC.

The V call is TRBV4-1, the J call TRBJ2-6; 8 nucleotides agree with TRBD1. V gave up 2 bases and J gave up 2 bases; unmatched junction bases: 11. Looked up from germline, CDR1 is MGHRA and CDR2 is YSYEKL. CDR3 length: 19 residues. The CDR3 sequence: CASSQSGQGGITGANVLTF. The CDR3, as DNA: TGCGCCAGCAGCCAAAGTGGACAGGGTGGTATCACTGGGGCCAACGTCCTGACTTTC.

The chain combines TRBV19 with TRBJ2-7, with D possibly matching TRBD1 (6 bases). The germline V gene has CDR1 LNHDA and CDR2 SQIVND (reference sequence). CDR3 length: 15 amino acids. V shed 0 bases and J shed 4 bases, with 13 bases lying between them. In DNA, the CDR3 is TGTGCCAGTAGTATAGAAAGTCGGACAGTATACGAGCAGTACTTC. As protein: CASSIESRTVYEQYF.

The gene calls are TRBV6-5 and TRBJ1-2; 8 positions match TRBD1. The CDR3 loop spans 14 amino acids. Germline V CDR1 and CDR2: MNHEY, SVGAGI. J was trimmed by 6 bases and V by 6 bases; bases with no gene match: 9. The CDR3 here is CASRTSGTGHGYTF. The DNA of the CDR3 is TGTGCCAGCAGAACCTCCGGGACAGGCCATGGCTACACCTTC.

V usage is TRBV25-1 and J usage is TRBJ2-7; tentative D call: TRBD2 (6 bases). The CDR3 sequence is 13 residues long. Germline CDR1 and CDR2: MGHDK and SYGVNS. Trimming took off 5 bases at V and 2 bases at J, with 10 bases between the two ends. The CDR3 here is CASSTGGAYEQYF. CDR3 DNA sequence: TGTGCCAGCAGTACCGGGGGTGCCTACGAGCAGTACTTC.

This clone was detected only a few times. The genes are TRBV30 and TRBJ1-4, with D possibly matching TRBD1 (6 bases). Germline V gene lookup returns CDR1 GTSNPN and CDR2 SVGIG (reference sequence). The CDR3 is 14 amino acids. Trimming pared 2 bases from V and 8 bases from J, leaving 15 bases between. DNA of the CDR3: TGTGCCTGGAGTCCGGGACACCGTGGGGAAAAACTGTTTTTT. It is translated as CAWSPGHRGEKLFF.

V is TRBV28 and J is TRBJ2-1; the D is unclear. Trimming took off 2 bases at V and 6 bases at J, with 29 bases between the two ends. Germline V CDR1 and CDR2: MDHEN, SYDVKM. The CDR3 runs to 20 residues. The CDR3 DNA sequence: TGTGCCAGCAGTTTAATTTTTGGCTCCATGCTCACAACTATAGGCAATGAGCAGTTCTTC. Its protein product is CASSLIFGSMLTTIGNEQFF.

V gene TRBV19 combines with J gene TRBJ1-2; possibly TRBD1 for D (6 bases). V dropped 8 bases and J dropped 4 bases, with 8 bases sitting between them. Germline V lookup: CDR1 LNHDA, CDR2 SQIVND (reference sequence). This CDR3 comprises 11 residues. The CDR3, as DNA: TGTGCCAGTTGGGGGCCCTATGGCTACACCTTC. This encodes CASWGPYGYTF.

Details on this clone: Other nucleotide sequences from this sample produce the same CDR3. The chain uses TRBV11-2 and TRBJ2-3; 7 positions match TRBD2. Germline CDR1 SGHAT, CDR2 FQNNGV. This CDR3 has 18 amino acids. Germline trimming cut 1 base from V and 5 bases from J; bases unmatched to any gene: 15. This chain's CDR3 is CASSLGRWEGQSGDTQYF. For the CDR3, the DNA is TGTGCCAGCAGCTTAGGCCGGTGGGAGGGTCAAAGTGGAGATACGCAGTATTTT.

The V gene is TRBV6-5, the J gene TRBJ2-4; the match to TRBD1 covers 8 bases. The CDR3 has 15 amino acids. Looked up from germline, CDR1 is MNHEY and CDR2 is SVGAGI. V was pared by 6 bases and J by 0 bases, with 4 bases of the junction left unmatched. In DNA, the CDR3 is TGTGCCAGCAGGGGGACAGGTCTAGCCAAAAACATTCAGTACTTC. As protein: CASRGTGLAKNIQYF.

The rearrangement links TRBV19 to TRBJ1-4; TRBD1 might be the D (6 bases). Germline V gene sequence: CDR1 LNHDA, CDR2 SQIVND (reference sequence). The CDR3 runs 14 residues. V was trimmed by 7 bases and J by 5 bases, leaving 14 bases between them. CDR3 protein: CASTPLQGNEKLFF. As DNA, the CDR3 is TGTGCCAGTACCCCACTACAGGGCAATGAAAAACTGTTTTTT.

The V gene is TRBV7-9, the J gene TRBJ1-5, with TRBD1 as a possible D gene (5 bases). V dropped 6 bases and J dropped 0 bases, with 9 bases sitting between them. The germline gives CDR1 SEHNR, CDR2 FQNEAQ (reference sequence). CDR3 size: 14 residues. The CDR3 coding sequence is TGTGCCAGCAGTCCCGACAGTAGCAATCAGCCCCAGCATTTT. It encodes CASSPDSSNQPQHF.

V is TRBV18 and J is TRBJ1-1; D perhaps matches TRBD1 (5 bases). Between the trimmed V and J ends, which lost 5 bases and 8 bases, there was a span of 21 bases. Per germline, CDR1 KGHSH and CDR2 LQKENI. The CDR3 sequence is 15 residues long. This CDR3 is CASSSLPETEPEAFF. CDR3 nucleotides: TGTGCCAGCTCATCGCTTCCGGAGACAGAGCCCGAAGCTTTCTTT.

This clone has only a few counts. The chain has TRBV10-2 and TRBJ1-5, with no clear D. Germline V gene data show CDR1 as WSHSY and CDR2 as SAAADI. The CDR3 runs to 13 residues. V was clipped by 0 bases and J by 7 bases, with 7 bases between them. The CDR3 reads CASSESVIQPQHF. DNA of the CDR3: TGCGCCAGCAGTGAGTCCGTTATACAGCCCCAGCATTTT.

This chain links TRBV27 with TRBJ2-2; possibly TRBD1 for D (5 bases). The CDR3 runs 16 residues. Trimming pared 7 bases from V and 4 bases from J, leaving 19 bases between. CDR1 and CDR2 (germline): MNHEY, SMNVEV (reference sequence). The CDR3 reads CASTQAGLSATGELFF. CDR3 DNA sequence: TGTGCCAGCACCCAAGCAGGGTTATCGGCCACCGGGGAGCTGTTTTTT.